This T cell receptor beta chain was retrieved from a study of CD8 T cells in Susac syndrome (dated by TCRdb to the late 2010s). As for the study more broadly: Repertoire sequencing was used to test whether CD8+ T cell activation and differentiation in Susac syndrome was antigen driven. What the study reported, not specific to this receptor: The study acknowledged that relatively few individuals were included in the TCR sequencing and HLA analysis.

High-throughput TCR beta sequencing profiled peripheral blood CD8+ and CD4+ T cells from healthy donors, Susac syndrome patients and multiple sclerosis patients. The multiple sclerosis controls were treatment-naive patients who had stable or active relapsing-remitting disease and met the revised McDonald criteria. Bulk CD8+ and CD4+ T cells were purified by magnetic negative isolation, whereas CD8+ TEMRA cells were enriched by FACS. Blood was drawn into EDTA tubes, processed within 24 hours, and PBMCs were isolated by density gradient centrifugation. PBMCs intended for TCR sequencing were cryopreserved in liquid nitrogen and were subsequently thawed in a 37 degrees C water bath. The sorted or isolated CD4+, CD8+ and CD8+ TEMRA cells had a purity of 90% or higher. RNA was extracted using the RNeasy kit, and about 0.5 to 1 ug of the RNA was reverse transcribed with random hexamers. The immunoSEQ multiplex PCR assay, covering 54 Vbeta and 13 Jbeta segments, was used to amplify TCR beta CDR3 regions. PCR amplification bias was corrected using a synthetic template baseline for primer optimization and computational correction. The study's own analysis went as follows. Only productive sequences were kept, with reads annotated to V, D and J genes according to IMGT and analyzed in immunoSEQ Analyzer. To calculate clonality, Shannon entropy was normalized by log2 of the number of productive unique sequences and then subtracted from one. For each patient and control, public and private clones were evaluated within the 100 most prevalent clones. Clones were defined as Susac-specific when absent from the healthy and MS cohorts, from about 970 published viral clones and from other ImmuneACCESS disease sequences. TCRdb reanalyzed the raw reads on its own, using fastp at Q25 for trimming and MiXCR for clone calling, and kept in-frame beta chains. One record per CDR3 amino acid sequence lists the most common genes and DNA. The V and J calls and clone size are TCRdb's, not the authors'. The sample profile shows 200,000 to 250,000 distinct CDR3 sequences; 93% of them were found once. The top ten hold about 0.071% of the sample.

V loses 0 bases of germline sequence and J loses 3 bases, and the interval between the two ends is 18 bases. From a lookup of the germline V gene, CDR1 and CDR2 are SGDLS and YYNGEE. The CDR3 spans 17 residues, from the cysteine through the phenylalanine. Just CDR3 DNA is preserved here, 51 bases in frame from base 1. Regarding this clonotype: Its cognate antigen has yet to be identified. The input lacks base qualities; no much larger clone sits a single base away.

Sequenced input: CD4+ T cells from PBMCs. The receptor chain draws on TRBV9 and TRBJ1-1; the D gene cannot be resolved reliably. This receptor was obtained from a human donor with multiple sclerosis. In nucleotide form, the sequence is TGTGCCAGCAGCGTAGCCCCTAATGACGGGGTAGACACTGAAGCTTTCTTT. Its protein is CASSVAPNDGVDTEAFF.